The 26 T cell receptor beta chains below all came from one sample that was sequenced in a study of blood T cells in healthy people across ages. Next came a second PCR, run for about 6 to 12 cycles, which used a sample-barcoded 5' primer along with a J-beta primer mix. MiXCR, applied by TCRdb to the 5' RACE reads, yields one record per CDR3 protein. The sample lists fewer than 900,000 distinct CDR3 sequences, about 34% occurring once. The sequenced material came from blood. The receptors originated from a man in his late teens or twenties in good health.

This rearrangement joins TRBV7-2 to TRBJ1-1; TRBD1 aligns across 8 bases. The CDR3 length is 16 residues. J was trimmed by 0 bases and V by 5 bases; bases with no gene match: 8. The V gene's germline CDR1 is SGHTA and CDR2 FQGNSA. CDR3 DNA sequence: TGTGCCAGCAGCGGCCAGGGGGCCGGATTGAACACTGAAGCTTTCTTT. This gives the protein CASSGQGAGLNTEAFF.

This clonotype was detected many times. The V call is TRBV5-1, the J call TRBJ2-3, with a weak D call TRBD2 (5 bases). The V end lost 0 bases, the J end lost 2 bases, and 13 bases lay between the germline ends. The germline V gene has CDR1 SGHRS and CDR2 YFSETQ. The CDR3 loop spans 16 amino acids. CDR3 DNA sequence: TGCGCCAGCAGCTTGGCTAGCTCTTCGGCCACAGATACGCAGTATTTT. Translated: CASSLASSSATDTQYF.

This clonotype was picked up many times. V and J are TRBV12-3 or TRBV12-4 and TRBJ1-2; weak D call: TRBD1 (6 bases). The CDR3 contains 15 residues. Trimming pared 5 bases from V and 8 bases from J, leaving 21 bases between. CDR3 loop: CASSPPWDKAVGYTF. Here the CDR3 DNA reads TGTGCCAGCAGTCCCCCATGGGACAAGGCAGTGGGCTACACCTTC.

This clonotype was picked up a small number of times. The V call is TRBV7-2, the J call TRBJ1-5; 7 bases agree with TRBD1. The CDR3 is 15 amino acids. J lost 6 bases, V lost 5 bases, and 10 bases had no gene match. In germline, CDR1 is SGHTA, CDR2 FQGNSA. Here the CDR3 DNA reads TGTGCCAGCAGCATTGACAGGGAAATCGGTCAGCCCCAGCATTTT. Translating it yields CASSIDREIGQPQHF.

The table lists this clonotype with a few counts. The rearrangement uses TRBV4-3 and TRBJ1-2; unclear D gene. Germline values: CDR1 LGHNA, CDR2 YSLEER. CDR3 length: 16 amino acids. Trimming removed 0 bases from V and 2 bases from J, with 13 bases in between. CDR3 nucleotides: TGCGCCAGCAGCCAAGATTACGAGGATCCAAACTATGGCTACACCTTC. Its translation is CASSQDYEDPNYGYTF.

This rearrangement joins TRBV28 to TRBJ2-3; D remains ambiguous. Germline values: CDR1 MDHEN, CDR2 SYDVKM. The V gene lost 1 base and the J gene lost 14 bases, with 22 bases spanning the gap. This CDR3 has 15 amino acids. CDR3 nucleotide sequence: TGTGCCAGCAGTTTATCCGATCTCCCGGGCCCGATAGGGTATTTT. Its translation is CASSLSDLPGPIGYF.

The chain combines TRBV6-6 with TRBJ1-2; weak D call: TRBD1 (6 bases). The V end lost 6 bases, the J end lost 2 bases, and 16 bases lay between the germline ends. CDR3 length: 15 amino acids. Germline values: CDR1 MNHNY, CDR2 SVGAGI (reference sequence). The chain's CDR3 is CASSLYSQGNYGYTF. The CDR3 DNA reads TGTGCCAGCAGCCTCTATTCCCAGGGGAACTATGGCTACACCTTC.

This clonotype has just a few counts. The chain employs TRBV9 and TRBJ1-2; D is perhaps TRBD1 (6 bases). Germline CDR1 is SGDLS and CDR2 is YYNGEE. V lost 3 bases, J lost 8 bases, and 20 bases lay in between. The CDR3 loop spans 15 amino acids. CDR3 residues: CASSEGSQGFYGYTF. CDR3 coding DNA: TGTGCCAGCAGCGAGGGGTCACAGGGATTTTACGGCTACACCTTC. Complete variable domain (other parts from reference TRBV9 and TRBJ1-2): DSGVTQTPKHLITATGQRVTLRCSPRSGDLSVYWYQQSLDQGLQFLIQYYNGEERAKGNILERFSAQQFPDLHSELNLSSLELGDSALYFCASSEGSQGFYGYTFGSGTRLTVV.

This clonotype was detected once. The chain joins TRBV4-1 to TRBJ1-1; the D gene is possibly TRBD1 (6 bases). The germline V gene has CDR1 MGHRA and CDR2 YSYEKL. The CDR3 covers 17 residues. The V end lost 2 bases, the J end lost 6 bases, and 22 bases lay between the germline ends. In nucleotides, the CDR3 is TGCGCCAGCAGCCAACGAATACAGGGAGGGAGAGGTTCTGAAGCTTTCTTT. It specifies CASSQRIQGGRGSEAFF.

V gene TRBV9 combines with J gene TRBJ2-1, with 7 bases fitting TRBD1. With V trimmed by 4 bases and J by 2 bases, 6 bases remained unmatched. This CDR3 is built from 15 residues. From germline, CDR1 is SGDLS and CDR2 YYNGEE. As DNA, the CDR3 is TGTGCCAGCAGCTACGACAGGGTCCCCTACAATGAGCAGTTCTTC. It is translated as CASSYDRVPYNEQFF.

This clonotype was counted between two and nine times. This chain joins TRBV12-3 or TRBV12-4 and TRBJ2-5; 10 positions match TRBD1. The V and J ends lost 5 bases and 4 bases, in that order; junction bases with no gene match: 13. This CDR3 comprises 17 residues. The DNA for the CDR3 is TGTGCCAGCAGTCCCGGGACAGGGGTTAGTTTTGGAGAGACCCAGTACTTC. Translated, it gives CASSPGTGVSFGETQYF.

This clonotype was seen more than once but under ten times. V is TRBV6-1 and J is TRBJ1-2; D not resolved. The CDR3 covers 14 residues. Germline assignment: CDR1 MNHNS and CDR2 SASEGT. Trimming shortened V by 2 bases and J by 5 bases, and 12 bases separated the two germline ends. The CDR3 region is CASSENPSVYGYTF. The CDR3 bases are TGTGCCAGCAGTGAAAACCCGAGCGTGTATGGCTACACCTTC.

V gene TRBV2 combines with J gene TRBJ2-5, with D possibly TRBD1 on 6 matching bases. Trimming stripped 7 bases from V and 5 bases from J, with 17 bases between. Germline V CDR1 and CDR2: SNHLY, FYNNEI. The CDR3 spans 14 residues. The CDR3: CASNPIARGETQYF. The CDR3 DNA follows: TGTGCCAGCAATCCAATTGCGAGGGGGGAGACCCAGTACTTC.

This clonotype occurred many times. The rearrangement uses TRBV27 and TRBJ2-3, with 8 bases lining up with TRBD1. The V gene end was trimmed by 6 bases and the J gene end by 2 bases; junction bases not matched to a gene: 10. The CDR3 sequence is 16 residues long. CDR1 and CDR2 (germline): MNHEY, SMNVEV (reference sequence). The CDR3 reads CASSPFRGRDTDTQYF. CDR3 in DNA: TGTGCCAGCAGCCCCTTCAGGGGGCGCGACACAGATACGCAGTATTTT.

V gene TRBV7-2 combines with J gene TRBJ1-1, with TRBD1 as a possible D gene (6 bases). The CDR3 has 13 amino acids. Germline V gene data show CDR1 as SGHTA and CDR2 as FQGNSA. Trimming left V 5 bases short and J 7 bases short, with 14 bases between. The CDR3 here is CASSALRGIEAFF. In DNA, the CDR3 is TGTGCCAGCAGCGCCCTCAGGGGAATTGAAGCTTTCTTT.

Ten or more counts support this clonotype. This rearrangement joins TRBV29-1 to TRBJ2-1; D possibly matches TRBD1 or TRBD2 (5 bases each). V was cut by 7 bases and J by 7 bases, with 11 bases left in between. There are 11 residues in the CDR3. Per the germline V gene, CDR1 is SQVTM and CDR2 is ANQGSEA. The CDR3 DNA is TGCAGCGCGCCTGGGGGAAATGAGCAGTTCTTC. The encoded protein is CSAPGGNEQFF.

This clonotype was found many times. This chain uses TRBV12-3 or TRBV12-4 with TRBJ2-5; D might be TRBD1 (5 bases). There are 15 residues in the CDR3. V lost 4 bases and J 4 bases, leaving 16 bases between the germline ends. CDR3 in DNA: TGTGCCAGCAGTTACCGTAGGGGTCCAGGAGAGACCCAGTACTTC. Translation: CASSYRRGPGETQYF.

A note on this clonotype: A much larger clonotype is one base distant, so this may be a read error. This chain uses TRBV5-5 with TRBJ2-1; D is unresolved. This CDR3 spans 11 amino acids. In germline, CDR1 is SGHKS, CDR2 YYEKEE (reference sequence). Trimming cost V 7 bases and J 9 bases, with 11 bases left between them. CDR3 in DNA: TGTGCCAGCGATCTCCTTGGTGAGCAGTTCTTC. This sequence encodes CASDLLGEQFF.

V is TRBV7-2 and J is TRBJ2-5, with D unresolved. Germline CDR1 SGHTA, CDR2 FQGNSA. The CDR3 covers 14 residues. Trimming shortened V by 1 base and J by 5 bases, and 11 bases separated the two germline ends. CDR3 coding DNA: TGTGCCAGCAGCTTAGGGGTAGGGAAGGAGACCCAGTACTTC. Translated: CASSLGVGKETQYF.

For the CDR3, the DNA is TGTGCCAGCAGCTGGAAGACCGGTGTGGTGTCCTACAATGAGCAGTACTTC. Translation: CASSWKTGVVSYNEQYF. The rearrangement links TRBV7-9 to TRBJ2-7; D gene unclear. The CDR3 is made up of 17 amino acids. CDR1 is SEHNR, CDR2 FQNEAQ, per germline (reference sequence). Trimming took off 4 bases at V and 7 bases at J, with 26 bases between the two ends.

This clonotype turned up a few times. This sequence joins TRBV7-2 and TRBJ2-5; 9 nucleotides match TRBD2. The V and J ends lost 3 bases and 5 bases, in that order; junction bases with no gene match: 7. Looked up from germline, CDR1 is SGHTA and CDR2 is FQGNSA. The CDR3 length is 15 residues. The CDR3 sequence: CASSFPGLARETQYF. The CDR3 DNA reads TGTGCCAGCAGCTTCCCGGGACTAGCCCGGGAGACCCAGTACTTC.

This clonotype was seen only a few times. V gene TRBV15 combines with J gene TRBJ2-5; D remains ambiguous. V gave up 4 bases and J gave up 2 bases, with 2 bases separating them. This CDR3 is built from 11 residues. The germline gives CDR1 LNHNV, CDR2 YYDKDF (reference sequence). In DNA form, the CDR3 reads TGTGCCACCAGCACTCAAGAGACCCAGTACTTC. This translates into CATSTQETQYF.

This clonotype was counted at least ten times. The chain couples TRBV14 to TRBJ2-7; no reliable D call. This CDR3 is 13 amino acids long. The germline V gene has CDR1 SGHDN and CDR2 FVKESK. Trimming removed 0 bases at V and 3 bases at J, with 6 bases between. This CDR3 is CASSQEWGYEQYF. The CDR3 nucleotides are TGTGCCAGCAGCCAAGAATGGGGCTACGAGCAGTACTTC.

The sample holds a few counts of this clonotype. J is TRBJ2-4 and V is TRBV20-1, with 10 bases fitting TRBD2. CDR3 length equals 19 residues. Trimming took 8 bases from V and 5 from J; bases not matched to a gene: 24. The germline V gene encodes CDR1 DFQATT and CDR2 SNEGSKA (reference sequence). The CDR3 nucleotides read TGCAGTACCCCTCCACCGGACCTAGCGGGGGCGGTGGGCCAAAACATTCAGTACTTC. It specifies CSTPPPDLAGAVGQNIQYF.

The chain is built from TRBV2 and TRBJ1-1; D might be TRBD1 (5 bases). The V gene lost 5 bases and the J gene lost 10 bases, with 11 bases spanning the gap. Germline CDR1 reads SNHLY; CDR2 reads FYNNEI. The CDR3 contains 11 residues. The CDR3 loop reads CASSPDGGAFF. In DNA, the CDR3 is TGTGCCAGCAGTCCCGACGGGGGAGCTTTCTTT.

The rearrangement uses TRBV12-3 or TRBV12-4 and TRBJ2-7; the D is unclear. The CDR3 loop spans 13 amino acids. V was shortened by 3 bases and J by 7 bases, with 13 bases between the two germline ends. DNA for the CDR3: TGTGCCAGCAGTTTGGGTCCAGCCCAAGAGCAGTACTTC. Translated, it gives CASSLGPAQEQYF.